This T cell receptor (beta chain) was captured by sequencing in a study of cytomegalovirus exposure and HLA in healthy donors. Comment on this clone: Its specificity is unknown.

While the first cohort had 600 to 850 subjects, the donors belonged to the separate validation cohort of more than 95 subjects. From germline, CDR1 is MNHEY and CDR2 SVGAGI. The germline V and J ends were trimmed by 7 bases and 3 bases, with 14 bases remaining between them. CDR3 length: 14 amino acids. Study-level points and caveats: According to a later analysis, TCR clusters from the first cohort tended to co-occur in the approximately 130 validation repertoires. Among TCR beta chains, those listed as cytomegalovirus-associated numbered roughly 150.

This table comes from immunoSEQ multiplex PCR, and its TCRdb copy is limited to in-frame clones, with some not included. This table has about 120,000 clones, 85% to 90% appearing once. This sequence originates from a woman younger than 35 in good health and CMV-seronegative. The specimen was PBMCs. The V gene is TRBV6-5, the J gene TRBJ2-3; maybe TRBD2 (5 bases). The CDR3 region is CASNRRTSTDTQYF. CDR3 DNA: TGTGCCAGCAATCGGAGGACGAGTACAGATACGCAGTATTTT.